The entry that follows covers one T cell receptor beta chain sequence. Its antigen is not known. Sequencing templates came from extracted RNA that was reverse transcribed into cDNA. The repertoire was sequenced with immunoSEQ multiplex PCR; TCRdb's copy has only in-frame clones and lacks some. Among over 100,000 clones listed, approximately 49% were seen once. Alopecia areata patients provided lesional scalp punch biopsies and peripheral blood, both collected for the study. This specimen belongs to a study of CD8+ T cells in alopecia areata. The V gene lost 0 bases and the J gene lost 3 bases, with 6 bases spanning the gap. CDR1 is SGHDN, CDR2 FVKESK, per germline. This CDR3 spans 13 amino acids. Study conclusions and caveats: Lesional tissue from the scalp (especially in alopecia totalis/universalis) showed higher clonality than normal scalp.

This specimen was CD8+ T cells sorted from blood, taken at week 0. The rearrangement joins TRBV14 to TRBJ2-7; D is unresolved. The TCR originated in a human donor with alopecia areata. CDR3 sequence reads: CASSQEGYYEQYF. The CDR3 DNA follows: TGTGCCAGCAGCCAAGAGGGTTACTACGAGCAGTACTTC.